The rows below give T cell receptor beta chains drawn from one sample of a study of cytomegalovirus exposure and HLA in healthy donors. Sequencing used immunoSEQ multiplex PCR; TCRdb keeps in-frame clones, though not all of them. The table lists over 200,000 clones, roughly 80% of them singletons. The source material was PBMCs. These receptors were obtained from a woman younger than 35 in good health and CMV-seronegative. CDR3s include the opening cysteine and the closing phenylalanine or tryptophan. The D gene is left open where the match is weak. For some rows the clone size is stated as once, few or many, or as a class when expanded; others skip it.

.,TRBV6-5,.,TRBJ2-5,CASSRDYQETQYF,TGTGCCAGCAGTAGGGACTACCAAGAGACCCAGTACTTC
TRBD1,TRBV7-9,.,TRBJ1-2,CASSHRGRYGYTF,TGTGCCAGCAGCCACAGGGGCCGCTATGGCTACACCTTC
.,TRBV9,.,TRBJ2-5,CASSVLGGQETQYF,TGTGCCAGCAGCGTGTTGGGCGGCCAAGAGACCCAGTACTTC
.,TRBV25-1,.,TRBJ2-1,CASSEGRGDSLSYNEQFF,TGTGCCAGCAGTGAAGGTCGGGGAGACTCCTTGTCCTACAATGAGCAGTTCTTC
TRBD2,TRBV30,.,TRBJ2-3,CAWRKLAGAGDTQYF,TGTGCCTGGAGGAAACTAGCGGGGGCGGGAGATACGCAGTATTTT
.,TRBV13,.,TRBJ2-3,CASSFRDTDTQYF,TGTGCCAGCAGCTTCCGGGACACAGATACGCAGTATTTT
.,TRBV25-1,.,TRBJ2-2,CASQGLNTGELFF,TGTGCCAGTCAAGGACTGAACACCGGGGAGCTGTTTTTT
.,TRBV6-5,.,TRBJ2-7,CASSYTGSGEQYF,TGTGCCAGCAGTTACACAGGTTCCGGCGAGCAGTACTTC
.,TRBV11-2,.,TRBJ2-2,CASRPPGLNTGELFF,TGTGCCAGCAGACCTCCGGGACTCAACACCGGGGAGCTGTTTTTT
.,TRBV4-1,once,TRBJ2-7,CASSQEVGGLAYEQYF,TGCGCCAGCAGCCAAGAGGTCGGAGGGCTCGCCTACGAGCAGTACTTC
.,TRBV13,once,TRBJ1-1,CASSLGRVNTEAFF,TGTGCCAGCAGCTTGGGCAGGGTCAACACTGAAGCTTTCTTT
TRBD2,TRBV4-2,.,TRBJ2-1,CASSQGTSGSINEQFF,TGTGCCAGCAGCCAAGGGACTAGCGGGAGTATCAATGAGCAGTTCTTC
TRBD2,TRBV2,once,TRBJ2-1,CASSETTSGGAPYNEQFF,TGTGCCAGCAGTGAAACGACTAGCGGGGGGGCCCCCTACAATGAGCAGTTCTTC
.,TRBV19,once,TRBJ2-1,CASGDGYNEQFF,TGTGCCTCGGGGGACGGTTACAATGAGCAGTTCTTC
.,TRBV2,.,TRBJ1-1,CASRNDEGTEAFF,TGTGCCAGCAGGAACGACGAAGGCACTGAAGCTTTCTTT
.,TRBV2,.,TRBJ1-5,CASSPTQNSNQPQHF,TGTGCCAGCAGCCCCACACAGAATAGCAATCAGCCCCAGCATTTT
.,TRBV6-1,.,TRBJ1-1,CASSEALYRTGKTEAFF,TGTGCCAGCAGTGAAGCCTTATACAGGACGGGGAAAACTGAAGCTTTCTTT
TRBD2,TRBV5-1,.,TRBJ2-3,CASSRYSGGTDTQYF,TGCGCCAGCAGCCGATATAGCGGGGGCACAGATACGCAGTATTTT
TRBD2,TRBV13,once,TRBJ2-7,CASSSAGTSSEEQYF,TGTGCCAGCAGCTCGGCCGGGACTAGCAGCGAGGAGCAGTACTTC
.,TRBV6-1,.,TRBJ2-6,CASKPGFSGANVLTF,TGTGCCAGCAAACCAGGATTCTCTGGGGCCAACGTCCTGACTTTC
.,TRBV11-2,.,TRBJ1-3,CASSLVGVRSGNTIYF,TGTGCCAGCAGCTTAGTAGGGGTTAGATCTGGAAACACCATATATTTT
.,TRBV10-3,.,TRBJ1-5,CAISESSGFQPQHF,TGTGCCATCAGTGAGTCATCAGGGTTCCAGCCCCAGCATTTT
.,TRBV16,.,TRBJ2-7,CASSQSRASSYEQYF,TGTGCCAGCAGCCAATCCAGGGCAAGCTCCTACGAGCAGTACTTC
.,TRBV30,.,TRBJ1-5,CAWSADGNQPQHF,TGTGCCTGGAGTGCGGACGGGAATCAGCCCCAGCATTTT
.,TRBV5-1,.,TRBJ2-3,CASSTGGTDTQYF,TGCGCCAGCAGCACCGGGGGCACAGATACGCAGTATTTT
TRBD1,TRBV30,.,TRBJ1-3,CAWNRGQGNTIYF,TGTGCCTGGAACAGGGGGCAGGGAAACACCATATATTTT
TRBD1,TRBV28,.,TRBJ2-7,CASSLGTGSSYEQYF,TGTGCCAGCAGTTTAGGGACAGGGAGCTCCTACGAGCAGTACTTC
TRBD1,TRBV13,.,TRBJ1-2,CASSPLGFGTGDGYTF,TGTGCCAGCAGCCCCCTCGGATTTGGGACAGGGGATGGCTACACCTTC
.,TRBV28,.,TRBJ1-1,CATRLLTEAFF,TGTGCCACCCGTTTGCTCACTGAAGCTTTCTTT
TRBD1,TRBV5-1,.,TRBJ2-7,CASREQGPYEQYF,TGCGCCAGCCGAGAACAGGGGCCCTACGAGCAGTACTTC
.,TRBV2,.,TRBJ2-7,CASSSQVLLRTSSYEQYF,TGTGCCAGCAGTTCACAGGTACTACTAAGGACGAGCTCCTACGAGCAGTACTTC
TRBD1,TRBV2,.,TRBJ2-5,CASSHPGQDVETQYF,TGTGCCAGCAGTCACCCGGGACAGGATGTAGAGACCCAGTACTTC
.,TRBV6-6,.,TRBJ2-3,CASSSDIRDTQYF,TGTGCCAGCAGTTCGGATATCCGAGATACGCAGTATTTT
TRBD2,TRBV11-1,once,TRBJ2-7,CASSSTSGTSEQYF,TGTGCCAGCAGCTCGACTAGCGGGACGTCGGAGCAGTACTTC
TRBD2,TRBV27,.,TRBJ2-7,CASSPSGWGREGLSYEQYF,TGTGCCAGCAGCCCCTCAGGGTGGGGGCGGGAGGGACTCTCCTACGAGCAGTACTTC
.,TRBV4-1,.,TRBJ2-2,CASSPHVITGELFF,TGCGCCAGCAGCCCCCACGTTATCACCGGGGAGCTGTTTTTT
.,TRBV25-1,.,TRBJ2-2,CASSESRGATGELFF,TGTGCCAGCAGTGAATCTCGGGGGGCCACCGGGGAGCTGTTTTTT
TRBD2,TRBV27,once,TRBJ2-1,CASSQIAGGINEQFF,TGTGCCAGCAGTCAAATAGCGGGAGGAATCAATGAGCAGTTCTTC
TRBD2,TRBV9,.,TRBJ2-5,CASSVGLAGGGETQYF,TGTGCCAGCAGCGTAGGACTAGCGGGAGGGGGAGAGACCCAGTACTTC
TRBD1,TRBV28,.,TRBJ2-7,CASSFPPGTGNGEQYF,TGTGCCAGCAGTTTTCCACCGGGGACAGGGAATGGCGAGCAGTACTTC
TRBD1,TRBV7-2,.,TRBJ2-5,CASSPWQGAGETQYF,TGTGCCAGCAGCCCGTGGCAGGGGGCAGGGGAGACCCAGTACTTC
TRBD2,TRBV10-3,.,TRBJ2-1,CAISAGVIAGGPGSYNEQFF,TGTGCCATCAGTGCCGGTGTGATAGCGGGGGGGCCTGGCTCCTACAATGAGCAGTTCTTC
TRBD1,TRBV5-1,few,TRBJ1-2,CASSMGQSDDGYTF,TGCGCCAGCAGCATGGGACAGTCTGATGATGGCTACACCTTC
.,TRBV7-6,.,TRBJ1-1,CASSPLIRQTPMNTEAFF,TGTGCCAGCAGCCCCCTAATACGACAGACGCCCATGAACACTGAAGCTTTCTTT
.,TRBV6-5,.,TRBJ1-5,CASSYAGPGGNQPQHF,TGTGCCAGCAGTTACGCGGGCCCTGGAGGCAATCAGCCCCAGCATTTT
.,TRBV5-1,.,TRBJ2-5,CASSLLPQETQYF,TGCGCCAGCAGCTTGCTACCCCAAGAGACCCAGTACTTC
.,TRBV28,few,TRBJ2-3,CASRESTDTQYF,TGTGCCAGCAGAGAGAGCACAGATACGCAGTATTTT
TRBD1,TRBV11-2,.,TRBJ1-2,CASSLGVTPGGIAYTF,TGTGCCAGCAGCTTAGGGGTCACCCCAGGGGGCATCGCCTACACCTTC
.,TRBV4-2,.,TRBJ1-1,CASSQDTATEAFF,TGTGCCAGCAGCCAAGATACAGCTACTGAAGCTTTCTTT
TRBD1,TRBV6-6,.,TRBJ2-7,CASILTGTGGVGEQYF,TGTGCCAGCATCTTAACCGGGACAGGGGGAGTCGGCGAGCAGTACTTC
TRBD2,TRBV5-1,.,TRBJ2-5,CASSWSAGRQETQYF,TGCGCCAGCAGCTGGTCAGCGGGGAGGCAAGAGACCCAGTACTTC
.,TRBV2,.,TRBJ1-6,CASSELGTGDSPLHF,TGTGCCAGCAGTGAATTGGGGACGGGCGATTCACCCCTCCACTTT
TRBD1,TRBV28,many,TRBJ1-5,CASSPPRGTGGNQPQHF,TGTGCCAGCAGCCCCCCACGGGGGACAGGGGGCAATCAGCCCCAGCATTTT